This TCR beta chain was found in a study of T-cell reconstitution after alpha-beta-depleted transplantation in children. Preparation of the TCRbeta library was carried out with unique molecular identifiers. TCRdb recomputed calls from the PCR reads with MiXCR, one row per CDR3 protein. The sample records approximately 640,000 distinct CDR3 sequences, around a sixth being singletons. The ends lost 2 bases at V and 3 bases at J; junction bases unmatched: 3. The CDR3 loop spans 15 amino acids. From germline, CDR1 is SGHNT and CDR2 YENEEA. This clonotype was seen only a few times. The receptor comes from a human donor who donated a stem cell graft to a child with acute myeloid leukemia. The rearrangement joins TRBV11-3 to TRBJ2-2; 7 bases are shared with TRBD2. Sequenced material: PBMCs from the stem cell graft donor, taken from the stem cell graft. CDR3 protein: CASSLPRGDTGELFF. The DNA of the CDR3 is TGTGCCAGCAGCTTACCTCGGGGGGACACCGGGGAGCTGTTTTTT.